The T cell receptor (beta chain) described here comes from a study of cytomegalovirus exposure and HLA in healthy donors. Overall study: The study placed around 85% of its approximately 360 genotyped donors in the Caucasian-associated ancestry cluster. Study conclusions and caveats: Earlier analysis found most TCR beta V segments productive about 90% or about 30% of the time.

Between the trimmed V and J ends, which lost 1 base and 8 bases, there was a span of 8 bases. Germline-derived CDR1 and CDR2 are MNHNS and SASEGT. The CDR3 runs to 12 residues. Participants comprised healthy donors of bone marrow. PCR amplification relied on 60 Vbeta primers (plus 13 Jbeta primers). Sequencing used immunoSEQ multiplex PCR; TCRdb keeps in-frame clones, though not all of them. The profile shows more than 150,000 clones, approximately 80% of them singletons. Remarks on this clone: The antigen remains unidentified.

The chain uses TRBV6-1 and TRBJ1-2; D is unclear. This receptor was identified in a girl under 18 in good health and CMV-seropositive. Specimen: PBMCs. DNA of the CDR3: TGTGCCAGCAGTGAAGGTAGATCCGGCTACACCTTC. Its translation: CASSEGRSGYTF.